The text below deals with one TCR beta chain. Germline V lookup: CDR1 SGHKS, CDR2 YYEKEE (reference sequence). The length of the CDR3 is 15 residues. Trimming removed 2 bases from V and 5 bases from J; junction bases left unmatched: 4. This entry is derived from a study of blood T cell repertoires in COVID-19. For the study at large: Researchers got acute and convalescent COVID-19 samples from the United States, Italy and Spain.

How the authors handled the data: For nucleated cells, counts were estimated from reference gene primer amplification. The data were produced by immunoSEQ multiplex PCR, yet TCRdb's version contains in-frame clones alone and is incomplete. V and J calls and clone size are copied from that table; D and trimming were computed from the DNA. The top ten hold roughly 1.5% of the sample, which has over 100,000 clones, around 83% seen once. The sequence was obtained from a man in his forties or fifties with acute or convalescent COVID-19. Sequences were obtained from peripheral blood. The rearrangement uses TRBV5-5 and TRBJ2-7, with TRBD2 matching 13 bases. The CDR3, as DNA: TGTGCCAGCAGCTTAGGTACTAGCGGGAGGGACGAGCAGTACTTC. It codes for CASSLGTSGRDEQYF.